These T cell receptor beta chains were read from a single sample in a study of beta chain features in type 1 diabetes. The table came from immunoSEQ multiplex PCR; TCRdb's copy has only in-frame clones and leaves some out. The table records over 90,000 clones, under 30% of them present only once. The sample taken for sequencing was central memory CD4+ T cells from blood. The receptors were sampled from a woman aged 18-29 years with type 1 diabetes. Each CDR3 is given with its conserved first and last residue. Each record gives: V gene, clone size, D gene, J gene, CDR3 DNA, CDR3 protein. D genes are given only for firm matches. Some rows have no size entry. The others give once, few or many, or a class for an expanded clone.

TRBV7-9,-,TRBD2,TRBJ2-1,TGTGCCAGCAGCTTAGGGGGCGGGAGGGTTTACAATGAGCAGTTCTTC,CASSLGGGRVYNEQFF
TRBV11-2,-,-,TRBJ1-1,TGTGCCAGCAGCTTAGCGGGTTCGTCGACTGAAGCTTTCTTT,CASSLAGSSTEAFF
TRBV5-1,few,-,TRBJ1-2,TGCGCCAGCAGCTTGCAGGGGACTACTAACTATGGCTACACCTTC,CASSLQGTTNYGYTF
TRBV7-9,-,-,TRBJ1-1,TGTGCCAGCAGCTTATTTGCGGGGAACACTGAAGCTTTCTTT,CASSLFAGNTEAFF
TRBV28,few,TRBD2,TRBJ2-7,TGTGCCAGCAGTATAAGTGGGGGGGCCTACGAGCAGTACTTC,CASSISGGAYEQYF
TRBV7-2,few,-,TRBJ1-1,TGTGCCAGCAGCTTGTCGACCCGGGGGAGGAACACTGAAGCTTTCTTT,CASSLSTRGRNTEAFF
TRBV2,few,-,TRBJ1-1,TGTGCCAGTGGTTTCCAGGGTAACACTGAAGCTTTCTTT,CASGFQGNTEAFF
TRBV2,-,-,TRBJ1-1,TGTGCCAGCAGCGCGGACAGGAACACTGAAGCTTTCTTT,CASSADRNTEAFF
TRBV2,-,TRBD1,TRBJ1-4,TGTGCCAGCAGTGAATTCGGACAGGGGATTAATGAAAAACTGTTTTTT,CASSEFGQGINEKLFF
TRBV5-1,-,TRBD2,TRBJ2-1,TGCGCCAGCAGCTTGGCCAGCGGGAGCGTCCACAATGAGCAGTTCTTC,CASSLASGSVHNEQFF
TRBV7-2,-,TRBD1,TRBJ1-1,TGTGCCAGCAGCTTAGGTAGGACAGGGAATACTGAAGCTTTCTTT,CASSLGRTGNTEAFF
TRBV7-8,-,-,TRBJ1-2,TGTGCCAGCAGCTTGGGGCGGCTTAATGGGGACTATGGCTACACCTTC,CASSLGRLNGDYGYTF
TRBV7-9,few,-,TRBJ2-3,TGTGCCAGCAGCGGGGATAACAGGGTGATGGGCGATACGCAGTATTTT,CASSGDNRVMGDTQYF
TRBV6-1,few,-,TRBJ1-5,TGTGCCAGCAGTGATAGACAGCCCCAGCATTTT,CASSDRQPQHF
TRBV4-3,few,-,TRBJ1-2,TGCGCCAGCAGCCAAGTGCTGGAGGGGAGAGGCGGCTACACCTTC,CASSQVLEGRGGYTF
TRBV10-3,few,TRBD1,TRBJ2-5,TGTGCCATCAGTGGGCCGGGACAGGGGGCCGAGACCCAGTACTTC,CAISGPGQGAETQYF
TRBV6-6,-,-,TRBJ1-2,TGTGCCAGCAGTTACGGCGGGTGGAGGATAGGCTACACCTTC,CASSYGGWRIGYTF
TRBV15,-,TRBD1,TRBJ2-2,TGTGCCACCAGCAGAGATATCGGGACAGGGGTTACCGGGGAGCTGTTTTTT,CATSRDIGTGVTGELFF
TRBV2,few,-,TRBJ1-5,TGTGCCAGCAGGACCGGGACTAATAGCAATCAGCCCCAGCATTTT,CASRTGTNSNQPQHF
TRBV14,-,-,TRBJ2-1,TGTGCCAGCAGCCAAGAGGTGGAGGGCGTGTTCTTC,CASSQEVEGVFF
TRBV6-1,-,TRBD1,TRBJ2-1,TGTGCCAGCAGTTTTTCCGGGACAGGGGTCAATGAGCAGTTCTTC,CASSFSGTGVNEQFF
TRBV7-3,once,-,TRBJ2-3,TGTGCCAGCAGCAGGGACTTGACAGATACGCAGTATTTT,CASSRDLTDTQYF
TRBV5-1,-,-,TRBJ2-5,TGCGCCAGCAGCTTGAAGCAGGGTGTGGGGCAAGAGACCCAGTACTTC,CASSLKQGVGQETQYF
TRBV7-2,-,TRBD2,TRBJ2-7,TGTGCCAGCAGCTTAGGACTAGCGGGAATACCCTACGAGCAGTACTTC,CASSLGLAGIPYEQYF
TRBV27,-,-,TRBJ1-5,TGTGCCAGCAGACCTGATGTAACAGGGAATCAGCCCCAGCATTTT,CASRPDVTGNQPQHF
TRBV18,-,TRBD2,TRBJ2-7,TGTGCCAGCTCACGAGCGGGAGTTGGCCCCGAGCAGTACTTC,CASSRAGVGPEQYF